Listed here is a single T cell receptor beta chain. This CDR3 contains 13 residues. Germline V gene data show CDR1 as MDHEN and CDR2 as SYDVKM. V was cut by 8 bases and J by 7 bases, with 15 bases left in between. This sample is part of a study of long-term antiretroviral therapy in people with HIV. Every donor had one or more pre-ART and two or more post-ART PBMC samples. Samples were assayed with immunoSEQ v3.0 at survey level. Libraries were prepared by immunoSEQ multiplex PCR; TCRdb keeps only in-frame clonotypes and omits some of them. There are 28,000 or so clones in the sample; around 87% occur only once, and around 4% lies in the top ten.

The TCR was taken from a woman under 30 with HIV. The specimen was unsorted PBMCs, collected 0.5 years after starting antiretroviral therapy. The chain is built from TRBV28 and TRBJ2-1; D assignment may be TRBD1 or TRBD2 (5 bases each). CDR3: CASYNPGPNEQFF. CDR3 sequence (DNA): TGTGCCAGCTATAACCCGGGACCGAATGAGCAGTTCTTC. Looking up the rest from reference TRBV28 and TRBJ2-1 gives the full variable domain: DVKVTQSSRYLVKRTGEKVFLECVQDMDHENMFWYRQDPGLGLRLIYFSYDVKMKEKGDIPEGYSVSREKKERFSLILESASTNQTSMYLCASYNPGPNEQFFGPGTRLTVL.